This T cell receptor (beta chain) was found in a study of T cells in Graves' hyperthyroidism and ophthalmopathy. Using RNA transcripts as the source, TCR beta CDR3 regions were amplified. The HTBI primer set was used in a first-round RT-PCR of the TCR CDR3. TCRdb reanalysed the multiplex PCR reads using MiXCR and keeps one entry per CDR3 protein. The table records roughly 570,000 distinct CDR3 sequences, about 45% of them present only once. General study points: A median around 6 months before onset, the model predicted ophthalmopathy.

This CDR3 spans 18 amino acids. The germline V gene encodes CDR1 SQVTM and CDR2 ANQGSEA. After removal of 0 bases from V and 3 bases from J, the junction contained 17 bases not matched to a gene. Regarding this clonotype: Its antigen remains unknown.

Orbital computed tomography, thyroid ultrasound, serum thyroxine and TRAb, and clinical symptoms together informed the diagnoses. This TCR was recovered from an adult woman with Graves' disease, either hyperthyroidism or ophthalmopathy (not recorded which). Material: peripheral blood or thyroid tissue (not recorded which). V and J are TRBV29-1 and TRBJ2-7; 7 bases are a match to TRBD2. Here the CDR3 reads CSVEDRALSGTELYEQYF. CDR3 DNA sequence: TGCAGCGTTGAAGATCGGGCACTCAGCGGGACTGAACTCTACGAGCAGTACTTC.